This TCR beta chain appears in the sequencing data of a study of OX40 agonist ivuxolimab in advanced cancers. Turning to this clone: What it recognizes is unknown.

Patients were ruled out by autoimmune disease history or systemic immunosuppression. Findings of the study overall: In the 0.1 to 3.0 mg/kg range, CD4+ and CD8+ blood T cells had expanded clonally by week 6.

The V and J ends lost 2 bases and 1 base respectively, with 6 bases between them. The CDR3 spans 13 residues. Germline lookup yields CDR1 SQVTM and CDR2 ANQGSEA. TCRdb's table, derived via immunoSEQ multiplex PCR, lists solely in-frame clones and lacks some. The sample includes around 50,000 clones, about four fifths seen only once; the top ten take roughly 2%. The sample was CD4+ or CD8+ T cells sorted from blood, taken in a trial of the OX40 agonist ivuxolimab. The V call is TRBV29-1, the J call TRBJ1-5; D not resolved. This TCR came from an adult with an advanced solid tumor such as melanoma, head and neck, liver or kidney cancer. The CDR3 is CSVETGSNQPQHF. CDR3 DNA sequence: TGCAGCGTTGAAACGGGGAGCAATCAGCCCCAGCATTTT.